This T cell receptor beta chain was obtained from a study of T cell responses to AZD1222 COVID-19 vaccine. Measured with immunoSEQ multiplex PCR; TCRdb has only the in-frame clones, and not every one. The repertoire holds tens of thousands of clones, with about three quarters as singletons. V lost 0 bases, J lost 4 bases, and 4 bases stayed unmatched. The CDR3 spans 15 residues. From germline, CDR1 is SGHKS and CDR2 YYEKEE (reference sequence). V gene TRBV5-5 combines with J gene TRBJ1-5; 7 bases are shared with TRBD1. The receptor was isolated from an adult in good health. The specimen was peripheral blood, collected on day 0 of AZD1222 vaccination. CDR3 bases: TGTGCCAGCAGCTTGGGCCAGGGGGGGAATCAGCCCCAGCATTTT. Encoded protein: CASSLGQGGNQPQHF.